A selection of T cell receptor beta chains follows, all from one sample in a study of shared clonotypes between healthy human individuals. TCRdb's copy holds only in-frame clones and misses some; the assay was immunoSEQ multiplex PCR. The profile shows 980,000 or so clones, about three quarters of them singletons. Sequenced material: memory CD4+ T cells sorted from blood. Receptors originate from a man aged 18 to 30 in good health. The CDR3 runs from the conserved cysteine through the conserved F or W. The D gene is left open where the match is weak. The size field is filled for only some rows; it gives once, few, many or a size class.

>14|-|TRBV2|TRBJ2-1|TRBD1
TGTGCCAGCATGAGGACAGGGAACTACAATGAGCAGTTCTTC
CASMRTGNYNEQFF
>19|-|TRBV4-3|TRBJ1-4|-
TGCGCCAGCAGCCTCTCCTTGGGGGGAATTCTTGCAACTAATGAAAAACTGTTTTTT
CASSLSLGGILATNEKLFF
>12|many|TRBV7-2|TRBJ2-1|TRBD2
TGTGCCAGCAGCTTCGGGACTAGCGGACTGTTCTTC
CASSFGTSGLFF
>18|-|TRBV9|TRBJ2-5|-
TGTGCCAGCAGCGAGGCCCCCGGAGGGAGTGTTAGGGAAGAGACCCAGTACTTC
CASSEAPGGSVREETQYF
>16|-|TRBV18|TRBJ1-3|TRBD1
TGTGCCAGCTCCCCCGGACAGGCTCCCTCTGGAAACACCATATATTTT
CASSPGQAPSGNTIYF
>16|-|TRBV12-5|TRBJ2-1|TRBD2
TGTGCTAGTGGTTTCGGCCTAGCGGGAGGGCGAGATGAGCAGTTCTTC
CASGFGLAGGRDEQFF
>11|-|TRBV19|TRBJ1-2|-
TGTGCCAGTAGTATTTTCGGCGGCTACACCTTC
CASSIFGGYTF
>13|-|TRBV28|TRBJ1-2|TRBD1
TGTGCCAGCAGTGAGGGACAGGGATTGGGCTACACCTTC
CASSEGQGLGYTF
>15|-|TRBV2|TRBJ2-7|-
TGTGCCAGCAGTTACTCAGGGTTAGGAGGCCGCGAGCAGTACTTC
CASSYSGLGGREQYF
>16|-|TRBV11-2|TRBJ1-3|-
TGTGCCAGCAGCTTCGATAGGGACTTCTCTGGAAACACCATATATTTT
CASSFDRDFSGNTIYF
>11|-|TRBV20-1|TRBJ1-3|-
TGCAGCTGCGAACTTAAGGACACCATATATTTT
CSCELKDTIYF
>14|once|TRBV7-2|TRBJ2-2|-
TGTGCCAGCAGCTTTATGGGGGGCACCGGGGAGCTGTTTTTT
CASSFMGGTGELFF
>14|-|TRBV7-2|TRBJ1-1|-
TGTGCCAGCAGCTCGCAGAGGAATACGCCTGAAGCTTTCTTT
CASSSQRNTPEAFF
>18|once|TRBV5-6|TRBJ2-7|-
TGTGCCAGCAGTCTCCAAAGTCAGGTGGGGTCCTTTTCCTACGAGCAGTACTTC
CASSLQSQVGSFSYEQYF
>14|-|TRBV2|TRBJ2-3|-
TGTGCCAGCAGTCTTCAGGGGAGCACAGATACGCAGTATTTT
CASSLQGSTDTQYF
>14|-|TRBV11-2|TRBJ2-3|-
TGTGCCAGCAGCTTAGACTACAACACAGATACGCAGTATTTT
CASSLDYNTDTQYF
>17|-|TRBV7-6|TRBJ1-1|-
TGTGCCAGCAGCTCTTATAGTTTCGACAGGACGGGGGCTGAAGCTTTCTTT
CASSSYSFDRTGAEAFF
>13|-|TRBV9|TRBJ2-7|-
TGTGCCAGCAGCGCAGGCACTAACTACGAGCAGTACTTC
CASSAGTNYEQYF
>12|-|TRBV7-2|TRBJ2-7|-
TGTGCCAGCAGTTTGTATTGGGGGGAGCAGTACTTC
CASSLYWGEQYF
>13|few|TRBV7-9|TRBJ1-1|-
TGTGCCAGCAGCTTACGTATGAACACTGAAGCTTTCTTT
CASSLRMNTEAFF
>16|-|TRBV9|TRBJ2-2|-
TGTGCCAGCAGCGTAGAGGCTAGTGCGAACACCGGGGAGCTGTTTTTT
CASSVEASANTGELFF
>14|-|TRBV5-1|TRBJ2-3|-
TGCGCCAGCAGCTTGGGGAAGGGTACAGATACGCAGTATTTT
CASSLGKGTDTQYF
>15|-|TRBV7-2|TRBJ1-2|-
TGTGCCAGCAGCCCCGCGCGTGGAGTGGGCTATGGCTACACCTTC
CASSPARGVGYGYTF
>15|-|TRBV29-1|TRBJ1-4|TRBD1
TGCAGCGTTATTTCTTCGACAGGGTGGAATGAAAAACTGTTTTTT
CSVISSTGWNEKLFF
>15|-|TRBV5-6|TRBJ2-2|-
TGTGCCAGCAGCGGAGGGGCCTTGAACACCGGGGAGCTGTTTTTT
CASSGGALNTGELFF
>18|-|TRBV15|TRBJ1-5|-
TGTGCCACCAGCAGAGCCTTGGCAGGGTCGTATAGCAATCAGCCCCAGCATTTT
CATSRALAGSYSNQPQHF
>16|-|TRBV19|TRBJ1-5|TRBD1
TGTGCCAGTAGTATAGTTTCTTGGACAGGTAATCAGCCCCAGCATTTT
CASSIVSWTGNQPQHF
>11|-|TRBV18|TRBJ2-3|-
TGTGCCAGCTCCTTCACAGATACGCAGTATTTT
CASSFTDTQYF
>15|-|TRBV2|TRBJ2-1|TRBD1
TGTGCCAGCAGAGCCGGGACAGGGGAAAGAAATGAGCAGTTCTTC
CASRAGTGERNEQFF
>15|-|TRBV19|TRBJ2-3|TRBD2
TGTGCCAGTAGTTCTACTAGCGGGAGTGGGGATACGCAGTATTTT
CASSSTSGSGDTQYF
>14|once|TRBV27|TRBJ1-2|-
TGTGCCAGCACCTCGACAACCTTTTACGATGGCTACACCTTC
CASTSTTFYDGYTF
>13|-|TRBV6-5|TRBJ1-5|-
TGTGCCAGCAGTTACTCGGCTAGCGAGCCCCAGCATTTT
CASSYSASEPQHF
>15|-|TRBV18|TRBJ1-2|-
TGTGCCAGCTCACCACCGGGGGCGCCACGGGAGGGCTACACCTTC
CASSPPGAPREGYTF
>11|-|TRBV6-1|TRBJ1-5|-
TGTGCCAGCAACAGCAATCAGCCCCAGCATTTT
CASNSNQPQHF
>17|-|TRBV28|TRBJ2-1|TRBD1
TGTGCCAGCAGTCCGGGACTCCGGGACAGGGTACGGGGGGTGCAGTTCTTC
CASSPGLRDRVRGVQFF
>15|once|TRBV6-5|TRBJ1-1|-
TGTGCCAGCAGTTACTCGCGTTCAGGGAACACTGAAGCTTTCTTT
CASSYSRSGNTEAFF
>15|once|TRBV19|TRBJ1-5|TRBD1
TGTGCCAGTATGTCGGACAGGGGGCGCGGTCAGCCCCAGCATTTT
CASMSDRGRGQPQHF
>14|-|TRBV7-9|TRBJ2-2|-
TGTGCCAGCAGCTTAGCGCTAGGCACCGGGGAGCTGTTTTTT
CASSLALGTGELFF
>17|once|TRBV10-2|TRBJ1-3|-
TGCGCCAGCAGTGAGTACCCAGCAGGGATTACTGGAAACACCATATATTTT
CASSEYPAGITGNTIYF
>13|once|TRBV19|TRBJ1-4|-
TGTGCTGTCCGGCTGGATCTTAATGAAAAACTGTTTTTT
CAVRLDLNEKLFF
>15|-|TRBV19|TRBJ1-2|-
TGTGCCAGTACCGACAGGCCCGGACTTAACTATGGCTACACCTTC
CASTDRPGLNYGYTF
>12|-|TRBV5-1|TRBJ2-1|-
TGCGCCAGCAGCTTGCCGGGCCCTGAGCAGTTCTTC
CASSLPGPEQFF
>10|once|TRBV30|TRBJ2-3|-
TGTGCCTGGACTCTAGATACGCAGTATTTT
CAWTLDTQYF
>15|-|TRBV10-2|TRBJ2-5|TRBD1
TGCGCCAGCAGTGCTATCGGACAGGGGGGAGAGACCCAGTACTTC
CASSAIGQGGETQYF
>15|-|TRBV6-5|TRBJ1-6|TRBD1
TGTGCCAGCAGTTTAAGGGACAGGGATAATTCACCCCTCCACTTT
CASSLRDRDNSPLHF